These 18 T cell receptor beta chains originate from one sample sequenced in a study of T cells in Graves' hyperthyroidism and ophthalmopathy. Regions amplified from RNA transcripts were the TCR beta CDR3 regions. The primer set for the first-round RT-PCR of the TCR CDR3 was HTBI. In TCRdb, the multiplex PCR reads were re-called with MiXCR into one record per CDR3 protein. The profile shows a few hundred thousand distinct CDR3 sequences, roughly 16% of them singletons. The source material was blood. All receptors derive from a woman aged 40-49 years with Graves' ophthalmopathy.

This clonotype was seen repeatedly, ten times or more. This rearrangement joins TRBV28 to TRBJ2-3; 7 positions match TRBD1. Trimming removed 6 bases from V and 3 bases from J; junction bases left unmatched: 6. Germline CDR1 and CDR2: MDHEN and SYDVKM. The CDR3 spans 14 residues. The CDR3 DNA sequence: TGTGCCAGCAGCCCAGGGACAGTTACAGATACGCAGTATTTT. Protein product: CASSPGTVTDTQYF.

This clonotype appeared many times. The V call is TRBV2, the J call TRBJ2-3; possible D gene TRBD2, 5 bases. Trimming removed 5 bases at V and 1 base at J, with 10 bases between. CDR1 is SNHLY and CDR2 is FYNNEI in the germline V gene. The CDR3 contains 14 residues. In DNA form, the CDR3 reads TGTGCCAGCAGTTCTGTGGGAGGCACAGATACGCAGTATTTT. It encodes CASSSVGGTDTQYF.

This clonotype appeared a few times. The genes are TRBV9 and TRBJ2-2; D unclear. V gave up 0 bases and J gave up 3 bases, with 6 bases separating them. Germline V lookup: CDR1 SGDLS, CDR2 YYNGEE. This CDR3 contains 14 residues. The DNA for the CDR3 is TGTGCCAGCAGCGTAGCTTATGACACCGGGGAGCTGTTTTTT. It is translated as CASSVAYDTGELFF.

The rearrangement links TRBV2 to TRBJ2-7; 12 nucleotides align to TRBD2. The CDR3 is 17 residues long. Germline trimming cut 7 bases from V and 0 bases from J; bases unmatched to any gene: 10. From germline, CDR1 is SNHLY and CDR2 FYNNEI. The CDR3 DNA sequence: TGTGCCAGCAAGGAACTAGCGGGAGGCGGAAGCTCCTACGAGCAGTACTTC. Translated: CASKELAGGGSSYEQYF. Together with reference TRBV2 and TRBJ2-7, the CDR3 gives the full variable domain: EPEVTQTPSHQVTQMGQEVILRCVPISNHLYFYWYRQILGQKVEFLVSFYNNEISEKSEIFDDQFSVERPDGSNFTLKIRSTKLEDSAMYFCASKELAGGGSSYEQYFGPGTRLTVT.

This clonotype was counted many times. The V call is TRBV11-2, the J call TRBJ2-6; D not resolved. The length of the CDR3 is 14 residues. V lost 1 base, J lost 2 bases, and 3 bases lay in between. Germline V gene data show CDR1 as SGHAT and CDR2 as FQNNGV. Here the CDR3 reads CASSLGAGANVLTF. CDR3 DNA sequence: TGTGCCAGCAGCTTAGGAGCTGGGGCCAACGTCCTGACTTTC. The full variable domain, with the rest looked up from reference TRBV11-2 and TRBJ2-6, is EAGVAQSPRYKIIEKRQSVAFWCNPISGHATLYWYQQILGQGPKLLIQFQNNGVVDDSQLPKDRFSAERLKGVDSTLKIQPAKLEDSAVYLCASSLGAGANVLTFGAGSRLTVL.

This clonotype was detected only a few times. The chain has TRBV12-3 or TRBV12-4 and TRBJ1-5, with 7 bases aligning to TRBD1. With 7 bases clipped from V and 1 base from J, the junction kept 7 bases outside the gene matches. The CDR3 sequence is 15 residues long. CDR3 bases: TGTGCCAGCACCCGACAGGGAATGAGCAATCAGCCCCAGCATTTT. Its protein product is CASTRQGMSNQPQHF.

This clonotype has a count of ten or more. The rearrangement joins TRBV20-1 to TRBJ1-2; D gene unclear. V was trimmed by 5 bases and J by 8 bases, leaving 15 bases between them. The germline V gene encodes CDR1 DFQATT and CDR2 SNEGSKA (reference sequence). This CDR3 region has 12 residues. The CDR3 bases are TGCAGTGCTGCTACGACGCAAGGCGGCTACACCTTC. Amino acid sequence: CSAATTQGGYTF.

CDR3 nucleotide sequence: TGTGCCAGCTCGAGCCGGGAGACCTCCTACAATGAGCAGTTCTTC. Translating it yields CASSSRETSYNEQFF. The chain carries TRBV18 and TRBJ2-1; a weak D match, TRBD2 (6 bases). Trimming pared 6 bases from V and 0 bases from J, leaving 12 bases between. This CDR3 region has 15 residues. The V gene's germline CDR1 is KGHSH and CDR2 LQKENI.

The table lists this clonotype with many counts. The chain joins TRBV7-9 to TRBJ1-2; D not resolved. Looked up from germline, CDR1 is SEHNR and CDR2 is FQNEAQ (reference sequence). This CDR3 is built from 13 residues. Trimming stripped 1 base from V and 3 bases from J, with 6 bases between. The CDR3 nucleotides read TGTGCCAGCAGCTTAGGGTCGGACTATGGCTACACCTTC. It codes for CASSLGSDYGYTF.

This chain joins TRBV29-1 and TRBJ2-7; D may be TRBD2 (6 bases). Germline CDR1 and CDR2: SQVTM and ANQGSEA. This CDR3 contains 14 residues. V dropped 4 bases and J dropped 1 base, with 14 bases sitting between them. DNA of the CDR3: TGCAGCGTTGTGACCCCGGGGGAATCCTACGAGCAGTACTTC. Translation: CSVVTPGESYEQYF.

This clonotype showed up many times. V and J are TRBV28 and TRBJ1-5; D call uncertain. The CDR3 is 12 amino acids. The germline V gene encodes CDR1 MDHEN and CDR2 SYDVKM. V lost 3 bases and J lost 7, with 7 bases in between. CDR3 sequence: CASSLEFQPQHF. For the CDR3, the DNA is TGTGCCAGCAGTTTGGAATTCCAGCCCCAGCATTTT.

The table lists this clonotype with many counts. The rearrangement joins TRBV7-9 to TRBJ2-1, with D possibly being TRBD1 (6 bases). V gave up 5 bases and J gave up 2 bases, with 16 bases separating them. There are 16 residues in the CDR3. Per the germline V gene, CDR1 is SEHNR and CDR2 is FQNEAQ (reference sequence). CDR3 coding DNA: TGTGCCAGCAGCAGCTTGGGACACCTAACCTACAATGAGCAGTTCTTC. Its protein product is CASSSLGHLTYNEQFF.

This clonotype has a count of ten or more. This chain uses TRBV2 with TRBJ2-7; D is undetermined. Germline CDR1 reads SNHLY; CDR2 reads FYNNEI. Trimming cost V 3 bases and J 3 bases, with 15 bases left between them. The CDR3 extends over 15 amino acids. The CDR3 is CASSDRHLRLYEQYF. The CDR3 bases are TGTGCCAGCAGTGATAGACACCTTCGCCTCTACGAGCAGTACTTC. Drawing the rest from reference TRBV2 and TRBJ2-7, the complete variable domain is EPEVTQTPSHQVTQMGQEVILRCVPISNHLYFYWYRQILGQKVEFLVSFYNNEISEKSEIFDDQFSVERPDGSNFTLKIRSTKLEDSAMYFCASSDRHLRLYEQYFGPGTRLTVT.

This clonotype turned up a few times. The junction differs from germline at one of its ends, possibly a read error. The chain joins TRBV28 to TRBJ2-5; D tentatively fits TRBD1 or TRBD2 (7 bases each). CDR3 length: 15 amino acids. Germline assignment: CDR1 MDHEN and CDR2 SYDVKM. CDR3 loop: CASRLAGEGAKTQYF. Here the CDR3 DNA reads TGTGCCAGCCGTTTAGCGGGCGAGGGGGCCAAGACCCAGTACTTC.

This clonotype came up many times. CDR3 bases: TGTGCCAGCAGTAAACAGGGCTCTGGGGCCAACGTCCTGACTTTC. It encodes CASSKQGSGANVLTF. The genes are TRBV12-3 or TRBV12-4 and TRBJ2-6; D is possibly TRBD1 (6 bases). V lost 5 bases, J lost 0 bases, and 8 bases lay in between. The CDR3 has 15 amino acids.

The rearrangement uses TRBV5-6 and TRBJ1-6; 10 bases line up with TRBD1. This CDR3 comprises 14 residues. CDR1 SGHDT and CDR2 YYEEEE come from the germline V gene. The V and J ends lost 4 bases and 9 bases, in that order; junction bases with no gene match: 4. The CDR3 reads CASSVGTGVSPLHF. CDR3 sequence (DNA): TGTGCCAGCAGCGTGGGGACAGGGGTTTCACCCCTCCACTTT.

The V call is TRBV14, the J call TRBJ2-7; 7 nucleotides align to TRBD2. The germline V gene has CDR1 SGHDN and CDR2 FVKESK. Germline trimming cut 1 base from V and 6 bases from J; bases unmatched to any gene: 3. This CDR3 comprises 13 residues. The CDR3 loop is CASSQVREAEQYF. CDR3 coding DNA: TGTGCCAGCAGCCAAGTCCGGGAGGCCGAGCAGTACTTC.

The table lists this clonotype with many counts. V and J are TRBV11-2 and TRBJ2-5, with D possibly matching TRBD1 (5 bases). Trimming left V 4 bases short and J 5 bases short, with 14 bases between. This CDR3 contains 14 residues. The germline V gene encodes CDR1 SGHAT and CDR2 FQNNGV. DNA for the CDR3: TGTGCCAGCAGCTCAGGGTTTGCGTCGGAGACCCAGTACTTC. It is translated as CASSSGFASETQYF.